This T cell receptor (beta chain) was identified in a study of blood T cell repertoires in COVID-19. Germline CDR1 MNHEY, CDR2 SMNVEV (reference sequence). The V end lost 6 bases, the J end lost 0 bases, and 12 bases lay between the germline ends. The CDR3 contains 16 residues. Sequenced by immunoSEQ multiplex PCR; TCRdb stores in-frame clones only, minus some. The sample shows about 100,000 clones, 85% to 90% of them seen only once. The gene calls are TRBV27 and TRBJ2-6; D might be TRBD1 (6 bases). The receptor comes from a human donor in a cohort sampled during active COVID-19. The source material was peripheral blood. CDR3 in DNA: TGTGCCAGCAGATTTACAGGGCCCTCTGGGGCCAACGTCCTGACTTTC. This gives the protein CASRFTGPSGANVLTF.